The 12 T cell receptor beta chains in this list originate from one sample, sequenced in a study of regulatory T cells in long-lasting Graves disease. HTBI primers from iRepertoire and Arm-PCR of CDR3 regions yielded the TCR beta libraries. TCRdb reprocessed the multiplex PCR reads with MiXCR, giving one entry per CDR3 protein. The repertoire holds some 450,000 distinct CDR3 sequences, with around 20% as singletons. The time point: persistent/refractory GD, antithyroid drugs over 5 years with positive TRAb. Extracted PBMC RNA gave rise to the TCR library. This specimen was peripheral blood mononuclear cells (PBMCs), taken when the disease was refractory, from a patient treated with antithyroid drugs. Source of these receptors: a female donor with Graves disease.

The CDR3 here is CASSLRRQASSGNTIYF. The CDR3 nucleotides are TGTGCCAGCAGCTTACGGCGACAGGCCTCCTCTGGAAACACCATATATTTT. The chain recombines TRBV11-2 with TRBJ1-3; D is perhaps TRBD1 (6 bases). Germline lookup yields CDR1 SGHAT and CDR2 FQNNGV. This CDR3 has 17 residues. V was pared by 2 bases and J by 0 bases, with 14 bases between.

In its sample, this clonotype was seen a few times. The gene calls are TRBV7-2 and TRBJ2-7, with a tentative D call TRBD2 (6 bases). Trimming stripped 4 bases from V and 9 bases from J, with 19 bases between. Germline values: CDR1 SGHTA, CDR2 FQGNSA. This CDR3 has 14 residues. The CDR3 reads CASSSRSGGNGQYF. The CDR3 DNA reads as TGTGCCAGCAGCTCGAGAAGCGGCGGGAATGGGCAGTACTTC. Variable domain in full (rest from reference TRBV7-2 and TRBJ2-7): GAGVSQSPSNKVTEKGKDVELRCDPISGHTALYWYRQSLGQGLEFLIYFQGNSAPDKSGLPSDRFSAERTGGSVSTLTIQRTQQEDSAVYLCASSSRSGGNGQYFGPGTRLTVT.

This clonotype appeared a few times. This chain connects TRBV12-3 or TRBV12-4 to TRBJ2-4; 14 bases agree with TRBD2. There are 18 residues in the CDR3. J lost 2 bases, V lost 2 bases, and 5 bases had no gene match. CDR3 bases: TGTGCCAGCAGTTTAAGACTAGCGGGAGGGCCAACCAAAAACATTCAGTACTTC. Translation: CASSLRLAGGPTKNIQYF.

This clonotype was observed a handful of times. V is TRBV27 and J is TRBJ2-1; D call uncertain. Germline V lookup: CDR1 MNHEY, CDR2 SMNVEV (reference sequence). Between the trimmed V and J ends, which lost 6 bases and 2 bases, there was a span of 11 bases. The CDR3 spans 14 residues. DNA for the CDR3: TGTGCCAGCAGCCCCCAGGTAGCCTACAATGAGCAGTTCTTC. This encodes CASSPQVAYNEQFF.

This clonotype was picked up a small number of times. The chain carries TRBV6-5 and TRBJ1-4, with D hard to call. In germline, CDR1 is MNHEY, CDR2 SVGAGI. The V and J ends lost 0 bases and 8 bases respectively, with 13 bases between them. This CDR3 has 15 residues. CDR3 in DNA: TGTGCCAGCAGTTACTCGGGCGTGGGTGGAGAAAAACTGTTTTTT. Amino acids: CASSYSGVGGEKLFF.

Note on this clonotype: A much more abundant neighbour one base away suggests this may be a read error. The chain has TRBV18 and TRBJ2-5; D is perhaps TRBD2 (5 bases). The CDR3 totals 14 residues. V lost 7 bases and J lost 2, with 14 bases in between. Looked up from germline, CDR1 is KGHSH and CDR2 is LQKENI. CDR3 sequence (DNA): TGTGCCAGCTTACCCGACCGGGAACAAGAGACCCAGTACTTC. Its protein is CASLPDREQETQYF. The full variable domain, rest sourced from reference TRBV18 and TRBJ2-5, is NAGVMQNPRHLVRRRGQEARLRCSPMKGHSHVYWYRQLPEEGLKFMVYLQKENIIDESGMPKERFSAEFPKEGPSILRIQQVVRGDSAAYFCASLPDREQETQYFGPGTRLLVL.

The chain joins TRBV3-1 to TRBJ2-7, with 8 bases that match TRBD1. The CDR3 extends over 13 amino acids. In germline, CDR1 is LGHDT, CDR2 YNNKEL (reference sequence). The ends lost 1 base at V and 6 bases at J; junction bases unmatched: 2. For the CDR3, the DNA is TGTGCCAGCAGCCAAGGGACAGGGTTCGAGCAGTACTTC. It specifies CASSQGTGFEQYF.

As for this clonotype: A much larger clone lies a single base off, so this may be a read error. V is TRBV2 and J is TRBJ2-4; 7 bases fit TRBD2. Per germline, CDR1 SNHLY and CDR2 FYNNEI. The CDR3 sequence is 15 residues long. In DNA, the CDR3 is TGTGCCAGCAGTGATGGCCGACTAGCCAAAAACATTCCGTACTTC. Translated, it gives CASSDGRLAKNIPYF.

The chain has TRBV18 and TRBJ1-5; possible D gene TRBD1, 5 bases. The germline gives CDR1 KGHSH, CDR2 LQKENI. Between the trimmed V and J ends, which lost 3 bases and 0 bases, there was a span of 9 bases. The CDR3 loop spans 15 amino acids. This chain's CDR3 is CASSPGDSSNQPQHF. The DNA for the CDR3 is TGTGCCAGCTCACCCGGAGACAGTAGCAATCAGCCCCAGCATTTT.

This clonotype was recorded many times. Sequence at one end of the junction differs from germline and may be a read error. The genes are TRBV20-1 and TRBJ1-1; 9 bases are shared with TRBD1. Germline loops: CDR1 DFQATT, CDR2 SNEGSKA (reference sequence). CDR3 size: 12 residues. The CDR3 spells CSGRQGVTEAFF. The CDR3 DNA reads as TGCAGTGGTAGACAGGGGGTTACTGAAGCTTTCTTT.

At least ten counts were recorded for this clonotype. This chain uses TRBV12-3 or TRBV12-4 with TRBJ1-1; D not certain. The CDR3 consists of 14 residues. Trimming took 6 bases from V and 4 from J, leaving 15 bases between them. The CDR3 nucleotides read TGTGCCAGCAGAGGGTCCGCGGTTGGCACTGAAGCTTTCTTT. Translating gives CASRGSAVGTEAFF.

This clonotype was detected only a few times. V and J are TRBV6-1 and TRBJ1-1; TRBD1 agrees at 7 bases. The CDR3 sequence is 15 residues long. CDR1 is MNHNS, CDR2 SASEGT, per germline. V shed 7 bases, J shed 0 bases, and the junction held 8 bases outside the gene matches. CDR3 DNA sequence: TGTGCCAGCACCCGAACGGGACAGATGAACACTGAAGCTTTCTTT. Translating it yields CASTRTGQMNTEAFF.